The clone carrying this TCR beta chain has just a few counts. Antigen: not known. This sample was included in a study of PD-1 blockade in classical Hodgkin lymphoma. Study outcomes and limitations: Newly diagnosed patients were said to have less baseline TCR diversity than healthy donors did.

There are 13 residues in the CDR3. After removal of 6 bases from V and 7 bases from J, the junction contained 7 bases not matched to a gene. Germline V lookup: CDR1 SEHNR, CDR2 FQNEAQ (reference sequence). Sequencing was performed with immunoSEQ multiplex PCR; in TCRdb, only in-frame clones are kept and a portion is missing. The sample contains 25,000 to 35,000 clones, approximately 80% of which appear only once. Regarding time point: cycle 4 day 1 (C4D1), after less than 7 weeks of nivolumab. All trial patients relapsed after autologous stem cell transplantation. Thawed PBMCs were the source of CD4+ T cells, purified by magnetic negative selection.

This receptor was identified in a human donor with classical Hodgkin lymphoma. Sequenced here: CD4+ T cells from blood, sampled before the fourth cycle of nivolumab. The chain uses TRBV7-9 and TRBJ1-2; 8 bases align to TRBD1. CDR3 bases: TGTGCCAGCAGGCAGACAGGGGTCGGTGGCTACACCTTC. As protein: CASRQTGVGGYTF.